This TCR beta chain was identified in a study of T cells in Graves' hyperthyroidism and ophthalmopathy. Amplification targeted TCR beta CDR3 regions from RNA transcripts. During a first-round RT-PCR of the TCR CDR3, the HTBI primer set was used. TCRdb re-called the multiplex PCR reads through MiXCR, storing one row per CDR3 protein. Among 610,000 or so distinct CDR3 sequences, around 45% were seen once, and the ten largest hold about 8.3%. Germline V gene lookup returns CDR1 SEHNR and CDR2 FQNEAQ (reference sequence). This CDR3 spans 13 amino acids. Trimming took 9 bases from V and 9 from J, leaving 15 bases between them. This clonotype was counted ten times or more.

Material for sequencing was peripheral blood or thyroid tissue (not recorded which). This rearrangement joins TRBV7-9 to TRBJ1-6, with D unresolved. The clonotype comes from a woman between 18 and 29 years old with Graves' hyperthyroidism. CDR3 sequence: CASSGMDRSPLHF. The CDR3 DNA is TGTGCCAGTTCCGGGATGGACCGTTCACCCCTCCACTTT.